This T cell receptor beta chain was captured in a study of blood T cells in healthy people across ages (dated by TCRdb to the mid-2010s). About the investigation overall: In model experiments, template switching captured about one uniquely barcoded TCR beta cDNA molecule for every two T cells. Using deep sequencing normalized with unique cDNA molecular identifiers, the study measured how TCR beta repertoire diversity changes with age. Four age groups were formed from the donors: young (average about 16 years), middle-aged (approximately 42), aged (under 70) and long-lived (roughly 88). To avoid experimental bias, donors of different ages were distributed randomly across sequencing lanes. Two additional independent replicas of 1 million unique cDNA reads from the same blood draw were analyzed for two donors (one aged 18 to 30 and one aged 80 or older).

Library generation was performed with 5' RACE. Sequencing instrument: Illumina HiSeq 2500. A second roughly 6 to 12 cycle PCR used a sample-barcoded 5' primer and a J-beta primer mix. Each TCR beta cDNA molecule received a unique molecular identifier from a template-switch 5' adaptor carrying 12 random nucleotides. Each sample yielded at least 2.5 million CDR3-containing paired-end reads. First-strand cDNA was synthesized from all RNA with the Mint cDNA synthesis kit, primed by a TRBC-specific oligonucleotide. Following uracil-DNA glycosylase treatment, all cDNA underwent a first 18-cycle PCR with the universal primers M1SS and BC2_uni_R. As for the original processing: Each sample was normalized by randomly selecting 1 million high-quality reads, each carrying a distinct molecular identifier. Instead of being binned into consensus sequences, reads with shared molecular identifiers were discarded. MiTCR, with a Q25 quality threshold and the strictest error-elimination algorithm, was used for CDR3 identification, clonotype clustering and error correction. A nonparametric unseen species model with Euler transformation was used to estimate a lower bound on total TCR beta diversity. TCRdb reprocessed the public reads (quality trimming at Q25 with fastp, clone calling with MiXCR) and kept in-frame beta chains. Rows matching on CDR3 protein sequence are summarized as one entry with the most common DNA and genes. These V and J calls originate from TCRdb's pipeline instead of the authors' own analysis. The sample table contains 710,000 or so distinct CDR3 sequences; only one count was recorded for about 24% of them. Approximately 20% of the sample is taken by the ten largest.

From cysteine to phenylalanine, the CDR3 is 16 amino acids long. Solely the CDR3 DNA is kept, with 48 bases framed from the first base. V sheds 5 bases and J sheds 2 bases, leaving 16 bases between their ends. For CDR1 and CDR2, the germline V gene lists SGHRS and YFSETQ. Overall study outcomes, separate from this receptor: The percentage of naive T cells measured by flow cytometry correlated strongly with observed TCR beta diversity. Because the CMV infection status of the donors was unknown, age-related changes in expanded clonotypes may potentially have been confounded. Estimates of total diversity from one million sequenced T cells were regarded as lower bounds and underestimates. Because profiling used bulk unsorted PBMCs, naive and antigen-experienced compartments could not be compared conclusively. As age increased, observed TCR beta diversity per million T cells dropped in a roughly linear way, and a significant reduction was already evident by age 40. Compared with the aged group, the long-lived group had more naive CD4+ T cells, fewer expanded clones and increased TCR diversity, suggesting age selection.

This clonotype came up a few times. Its antigen remains undetermined. Base qualities are not provided; no much larger clone lies one nucleotide away. Donors were around 37 systemically healthy Caucasian individuals from Russia aged roughly 6 to 100 years. Roughly 11 milliliters of peripheral blood were drawn from each donor into EDTA-treated Vacutainer tubes. Ficoll-Paque density-gradient centrifugation was used to isolate PBMCs, with at least 7 million per sample. Trizol reagent was used to extract total RNA from the PBMCs, yielding at least 5.5 micrograms per sample. For every donor, flow cytometry on a PBMC aliquot measured the percentage of naive CD45RAhigh/CD27high T cells.

This sequence was found in a man in his sixties or seventies in good health. This chain joins TRBV5-1 to TRBJ2-2; the D gene is perhaps TRBD1, from 6 matching bases. What was sequenced was blood. This receptor carries the CDR3 CASREPGTTNTGELFF. The DNA is TGCGCCAGCAGGGAGCCCGGGACAACTAACACCGGGGAGCTGTTTTTT.